A single sample gave rise to the 5 T cell receptor beta chains below, sequenced in a study of T cells in Graves' hyperthyroidism and ophthalmopathy. The source material, RNA transcripts, was used to amplify TCR beta CDR3 regions. A set of HTBI primers served as the primers for a first-round RT-PCR of the TCR CDR3. TCRdb used MiXCR to reprocess the multiplex PCR reads, holding one entry per CDR3 protein. The sample shows 600,000 to 850,000 distinct CDR3 sequences, 15% to 20% of them seen only once. Sequences were obtained from blood. These receptors all come from a woman in her fifties or sixties with Graves' hyperthyroidism that later progressed to Graves' ophthalmopathy.

The J gene is TRBJ2-3, the V gene TRBV12-3 or TRBV12-4; D is unresolved. V was trimmed by 3 bases and J by 1 base, leaving 5 bases between them. The CDR3 covers 13 residues. The DNA of the CDR3 is TGTGCCAGCAGTTTTATGGGCACAGATACGCAGTATTTT. Protein sequence: CASSFMGTDTQYF.

The chain has TRBV7-9 and TRBJ2-5, with 11 bases matching TRBD2. This CDR3 comprises 17 residues. The V gene's germline CDR1 is SEHNR and CDR2 FQNEAQ (reference sequence). The V gene end was trimmed by 4 bases and the J gene end by 4 bases; junction bases not matched to a gene: 11. CDR3 region: CASSSPEGLAAGETQYF. CDR3 DNA sequence: TGTGCCAGCAGCTCTCCCGAGGGACTAGCGGCCGGAGAGACCCAGTACTTC.

This clonotype was recorded at least ten times. The rearrangement joins TRBV5-1 to TRBJ1-1, with D possibly TRBD1 on 6 matching bases. CDR3 size: 15 residues. Trimming took 3 bases from V and 0 from J, leaving 12 bases between them. Germline V gene sequence: CDR1 SGHRS, CDR2 YFSETQ. The CDR3 sequence is CASSSRGGMNTEAFF. CDR3 sequence (DNA): TGCGCCAGCAGCTCTCGAGGGGGGATGAACACTGAAGCTTTCTTT.

This sequence joins TRBV5-4 and TRBJ1-1; D possibly corresponds to TRBD1 (6 bases). Trimming cost V 4 bases and J 8 bases, with 18 bases left between them. CDR1 and CDR2 (germline): SGHNT, YYREEE (reference sequence). This CDR3 spans 14 amino acids. This CDR3 reads CASSAETGLWEAFF. The CDR3 DNA reads as TGTGCCAGCAGCGCCGAAACAGGGCTTTGGGAAGCTTTCTTT.

This clonotype was found a few times. This chain joins TRBV5-1 and TRBJ1-4; the D is unclear. The V gene's germline CDR1 is SGHRS and CDR2 YFSETQ. The V end was cut by 0 bases, the J end by 2 bases, with 2 bases between. The CDR3 covers 13 residues. The CDR3 sequence: CASSLETNEKLFF. In nucleotides, the CDR3 is TGCGCCAGCAGCTTGGAGACTAATGAAAAACTGTTTTTT.